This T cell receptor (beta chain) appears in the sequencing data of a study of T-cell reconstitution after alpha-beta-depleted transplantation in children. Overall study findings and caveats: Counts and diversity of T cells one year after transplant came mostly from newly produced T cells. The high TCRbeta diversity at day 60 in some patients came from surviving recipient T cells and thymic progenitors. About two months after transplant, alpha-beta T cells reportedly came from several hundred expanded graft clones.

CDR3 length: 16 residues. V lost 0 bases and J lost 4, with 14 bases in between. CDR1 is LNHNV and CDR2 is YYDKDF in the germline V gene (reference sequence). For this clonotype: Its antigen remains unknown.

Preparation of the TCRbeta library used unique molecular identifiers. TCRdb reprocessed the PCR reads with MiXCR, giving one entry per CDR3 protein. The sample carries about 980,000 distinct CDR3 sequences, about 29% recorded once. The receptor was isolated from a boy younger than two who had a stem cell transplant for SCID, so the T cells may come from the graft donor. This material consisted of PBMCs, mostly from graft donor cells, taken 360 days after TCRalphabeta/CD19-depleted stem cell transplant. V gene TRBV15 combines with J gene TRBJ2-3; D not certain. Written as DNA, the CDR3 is TGTGCCACCAGCAGAGATGGATACAGCCTTTCAGATACGCAGTATTTT. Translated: CATSRDGYSLSDTQYF.